Shown below are 6 T cell receptor beta chains from a single sample sequenced in a study of T-cell memory formation after mild COVID-19. TCRdb re-called the 5' RACE reads through MiXCR, storing one row per CDR3 protein. Here the sample spans 300,000 or so distinct CDR3 sequences, around 15% being singletons. The sample consisted of PBMCs or a T cell subset sorted from them (not recorded which). The receptors come from a man younger than 30 who had mild COVID-19 (a few samples of this study predate the infection). Cell type and time point are not known.

The sample holds a few counts of this clonotype. The chain employs TRBV10-3 and TRBJ1-5; 7 bases map to TRBD1. The CDR3 extends over 12 amino acids. The germline gives CDR1 ENHRY, CDR2 SYGVKD. V trimming: 5 bases; J trimming: 9 bases; junction bases outside the gene matches: 4. Here the CDR3 reads CAISSYRGPQHF. CDR3 sequence (DNA): TGTGCCATCAGTTCCTACAGGGGGCCCCAGCATTTT.

The chain combines TRBV7-9 with TRBJ2-7; TRBD1 agrees at 8 bases. The V gene's germline CDR1 is SEHNR and CDR2 FQNEAQ (reference sequence). V trimming: 1 base; J trimming: 3 bases; junction bases outside the gene matches: 2. There are 14 residues in the CDR3. CDR3 amino acids: CASSLGQGFYEQYF. CDR3 DNA sequence: TGTGCCAGCAGCTTAGGACAGGGGTTCTACGAGCAGTACTTC.

This clonotype showed up just a few times. The rearrangement joins TRBV12-3 or TRBV12-4 to TRBJ2-2; weak D call: TRBD1 (6 bases). V was shortened by 2 bases and J by 2 bases, with 18 bases between the two germline ends. The CDR3 runs to 18 residues. The chain's CDR3 is CASSLQVRGLRNTGELFF. In DNA form, the CDR3 reads TGTGCCAGCAGTTTACAGGTCAGGGGCCTCCGAAACACCGGGGAGCTGTTTTTT.

This clonotype was counted between two and nine times. This rearrangement joins TRBV6-5 to TRBJ2-2; 11 bases agree with TRBD2. The V gene's germline CDR1 is MNHEY and CDR2 SVGAGI. The CDR3 loop spans 21 amino acids. Germline trimming cut 5 bases from V and 1 base from J; bases unmatched to any gene: 18. Written as DNA, the CDR3 is TGTGCCAGCAGTCGCCCGTCGCGGGGCCTAGCGGGGGGCTGGAACACCGGGGAGCTGTTTTTT. Translation gives CASSRPSRGLAGGWNTGELFF.

This clonotype was counted between two and nine times. The CDR3 bases are TGTGCCAGCAACTCAAGGCGGGGGCCAGAGACCCAGTACTTC. Residues: CASNSRRGPETQYF. The genes are TRBV12-3 or TRBV12-4 and TRBJ2-5, with a possible D match to TRBD2 (7 bases). The CDR3 is 14 residues long. Trimming cost V 7 bases and J 4 bases, with 16 bases left between them.

This clonotype was seen more than once but under ten times. The chain uses TRBV28 and TRBJ1-2; D perhaps matches TRBD1 (6 bases). Trimming shortened V by 2 bases and J by 4 bases, and 11 bases separated the two germline ends. The CDR3 loop spans 14 amino acids. Germline values: CDR1 MDHEN, CDR2 SYDVKM. Written as DNA, the CDR3 is TGTGCCAGCAGTTTAACGGGGGGCACCTATGGCTACACCTTC. It yields the protein CASSLTGGTYGYTF.